The clone carrying this T cell receptor beta chain was seen many times. The antigen remains undetermined. There are 14 residues in the CDR3. V shed 1 base and J shed 11 bases, with 17 bases lying between them. Germline CDR1 and CDR2: MGHDK and SYGVNS. Multiplex PCR in two rounds served to amplify TCR beta CDR3 from genomic DNA. TRBV and TRBJ genes each had their own specific primers in first-round PCR. TCRdb reprocessed the multiplex PCR reads via MiXCR and lists one record per CDR3 protein. Of 45,000 to 70,000 distinct CDR3 sequences in the sample, around a quarter are singletons; the top ten hold 6.5% to 8.5%. The data were obtained in a study of prognosis after radiotherapy for stage I lung cancer. Study context: Distant metastases developed in a handful of patients after radiotherapy (median approximately seven months); under 18 showed no significant progression.

Study-wide findings and caveats: A drop in unique TCR clone counts was seen after stereotactic body radiation therapy, median around 10,000 versus 6,900.

This sequence was found in a donor over 45 with non-small cell lung cancer. The chain recombines TRBV25-1 with TRBJ1-1; D might be TRBD1 (6 bases). Source: PBMCs, taken before or after stereotactic body radiation therapy (not recorded which). The CDR3 bases are TGTGCCAGCAGTGAATCGGGGGCCCGTGCTAACGCTTTCTTT. As protein: CASSESGARANAFF.